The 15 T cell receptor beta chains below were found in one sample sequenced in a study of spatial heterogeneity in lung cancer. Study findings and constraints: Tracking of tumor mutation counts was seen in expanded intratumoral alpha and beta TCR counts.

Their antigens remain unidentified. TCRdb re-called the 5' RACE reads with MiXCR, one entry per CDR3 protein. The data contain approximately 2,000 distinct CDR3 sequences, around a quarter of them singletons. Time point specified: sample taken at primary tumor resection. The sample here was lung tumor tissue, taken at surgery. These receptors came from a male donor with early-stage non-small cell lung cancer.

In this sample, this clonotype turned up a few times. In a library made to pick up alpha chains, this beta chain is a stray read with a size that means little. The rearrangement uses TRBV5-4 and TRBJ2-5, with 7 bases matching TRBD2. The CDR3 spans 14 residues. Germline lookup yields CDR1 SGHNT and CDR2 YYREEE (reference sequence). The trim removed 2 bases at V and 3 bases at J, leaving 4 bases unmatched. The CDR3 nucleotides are TGTGCCAGCAGCTTCGGGCTAGCGGAAGAGACCCAGTACTTC. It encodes CASSFGLAEETQYF.

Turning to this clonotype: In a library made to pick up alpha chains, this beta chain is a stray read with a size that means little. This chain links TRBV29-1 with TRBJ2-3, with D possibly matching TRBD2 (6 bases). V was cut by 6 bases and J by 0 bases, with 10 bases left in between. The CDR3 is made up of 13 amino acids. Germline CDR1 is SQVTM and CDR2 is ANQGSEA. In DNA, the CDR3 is TGCAGCGTCATTAGCGGTAGCACAGATACGCAGTATTTT. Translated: CSVISGSTDTQYF.

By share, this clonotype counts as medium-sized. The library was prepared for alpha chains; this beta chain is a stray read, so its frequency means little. As DNA, the CDR3 is TGTGCCAGCAGGGGGACCGGGGAGCTGTTTTTT. It encodes CASRGTGELFF. The chain carries TRBV7-9 and TRBJ2-2, with D hard to call. The germline CDR1 and CDR2 sequences are SEHNR and FQNEAQ (reference sequence). The CDR3 extends over 11 amino acids. Trimming stripped 6 bases from V and 5 bases from J, with 4 bases between.

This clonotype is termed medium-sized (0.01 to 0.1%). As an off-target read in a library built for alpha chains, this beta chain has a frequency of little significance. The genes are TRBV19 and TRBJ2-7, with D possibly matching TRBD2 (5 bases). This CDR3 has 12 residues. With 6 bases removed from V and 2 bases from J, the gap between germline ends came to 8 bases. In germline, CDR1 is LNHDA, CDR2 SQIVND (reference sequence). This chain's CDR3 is CASRGGTYEQYF. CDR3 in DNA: TGTGCCAGTAGAGGAGGAACCTACGAGCAGTACTTC. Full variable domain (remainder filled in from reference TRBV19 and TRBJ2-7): DGGITQSPKYLFRKEGQNVTLSCEQNLNHDAMYWYRQDPGQGLRLIYYSQIVNDFQKGDIAEGYSVSREKKESFPLTVTSAQKNPTAFYLCASRGGTYEQYFGPGTRLTVT.

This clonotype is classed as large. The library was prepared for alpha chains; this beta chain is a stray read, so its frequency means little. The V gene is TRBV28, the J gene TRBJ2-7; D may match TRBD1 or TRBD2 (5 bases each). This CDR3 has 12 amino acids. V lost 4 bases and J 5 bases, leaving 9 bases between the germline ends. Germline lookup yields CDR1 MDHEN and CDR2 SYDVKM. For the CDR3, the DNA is TGTGCCAGCAGTTCCCAGGGAGACGAGCAGTACTTC. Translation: CASSSQGDEQYF.

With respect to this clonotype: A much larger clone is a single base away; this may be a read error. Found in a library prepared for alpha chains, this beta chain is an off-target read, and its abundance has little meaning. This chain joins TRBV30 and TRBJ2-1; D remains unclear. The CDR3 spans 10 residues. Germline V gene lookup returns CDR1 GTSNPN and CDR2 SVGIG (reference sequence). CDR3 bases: TGTGCATTCGGCCACAATGAGCAGTTCTTC. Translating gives CAFGHNEQFF.

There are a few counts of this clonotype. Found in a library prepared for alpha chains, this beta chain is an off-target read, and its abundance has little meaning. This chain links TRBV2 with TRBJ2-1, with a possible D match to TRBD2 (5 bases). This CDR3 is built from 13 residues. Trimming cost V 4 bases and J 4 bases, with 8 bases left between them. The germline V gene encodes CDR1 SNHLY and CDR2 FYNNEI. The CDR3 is CASSVRLYNEQFF. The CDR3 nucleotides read TGTGCCAGCAGTGTGAGACTATACAATGAGCAGTTCTTC.

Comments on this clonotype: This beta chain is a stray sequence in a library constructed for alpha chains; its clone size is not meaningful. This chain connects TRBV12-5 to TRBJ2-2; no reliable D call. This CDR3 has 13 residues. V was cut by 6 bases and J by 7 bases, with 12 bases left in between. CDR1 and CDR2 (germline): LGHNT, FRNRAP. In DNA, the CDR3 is TGTGCTAGTGGAGCTGAAACCTACGGGGAGCTGTTTTTT. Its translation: CASGAETYGELFF.

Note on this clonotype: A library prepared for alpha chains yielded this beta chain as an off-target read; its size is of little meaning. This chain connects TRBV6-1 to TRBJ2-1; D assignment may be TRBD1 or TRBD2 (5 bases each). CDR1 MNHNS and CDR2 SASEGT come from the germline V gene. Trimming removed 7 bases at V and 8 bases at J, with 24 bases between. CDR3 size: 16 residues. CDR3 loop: CASTKGAREKVYEQFF. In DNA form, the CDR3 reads TGTGCCAGCACAAAAGGGGCAAGGGAGAAGGTCTATGAGCAGTTCTTC.

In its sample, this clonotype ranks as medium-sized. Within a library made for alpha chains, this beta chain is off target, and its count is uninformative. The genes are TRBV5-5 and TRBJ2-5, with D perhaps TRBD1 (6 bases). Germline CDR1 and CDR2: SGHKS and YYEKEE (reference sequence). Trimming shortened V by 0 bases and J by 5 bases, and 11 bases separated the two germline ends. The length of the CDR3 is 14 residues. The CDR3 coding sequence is TGTGCCAGCAGCTTGGGCAGGGACACGGAGACCCAGTACTTC. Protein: CASSLGRDTETQYF.

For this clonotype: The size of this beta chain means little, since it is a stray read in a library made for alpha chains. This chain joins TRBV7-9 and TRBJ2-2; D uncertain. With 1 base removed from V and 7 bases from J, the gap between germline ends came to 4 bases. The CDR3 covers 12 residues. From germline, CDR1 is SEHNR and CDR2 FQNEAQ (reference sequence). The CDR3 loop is CASSLGNGELFF. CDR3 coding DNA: TGTGCCAGCAGCTTAGGAAACGGGGAGCTGTTTTTT.

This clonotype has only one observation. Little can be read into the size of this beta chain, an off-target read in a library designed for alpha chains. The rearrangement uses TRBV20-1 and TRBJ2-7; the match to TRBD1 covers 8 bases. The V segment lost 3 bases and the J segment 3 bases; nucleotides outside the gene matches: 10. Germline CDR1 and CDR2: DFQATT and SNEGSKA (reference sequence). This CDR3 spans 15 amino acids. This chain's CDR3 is CSASPMTGEYYEQYF. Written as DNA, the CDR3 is TGCAGTGCTAGTCCTATGACAGGGGAATACTACGAGCAGTACTTC.

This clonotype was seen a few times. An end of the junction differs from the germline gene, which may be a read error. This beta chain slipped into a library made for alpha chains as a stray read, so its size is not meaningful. The CDR3 DNA follows: TGTGCCAGCGGCTTAGTCACAGGACCCTCCTACAATGAGCAGTTCTTC. This encodes CASGLVTGPSYNEQFF. The rearrangement links TRBV11-2 to TRBJ2-1; tentatively, D is TRBD1 (5 bases). This CDR3 contains 16 residues. Per germline, CDR1 SGHAT and CDR2 FQNNGV.

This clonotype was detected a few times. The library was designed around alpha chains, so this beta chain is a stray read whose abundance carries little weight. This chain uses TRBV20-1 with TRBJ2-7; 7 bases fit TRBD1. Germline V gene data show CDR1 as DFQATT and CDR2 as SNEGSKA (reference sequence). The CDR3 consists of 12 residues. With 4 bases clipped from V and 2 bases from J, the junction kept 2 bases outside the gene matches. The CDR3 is CSAKGQTYEQYF. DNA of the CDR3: TGCAGTGCTAAGGGACAGACCTACGAGCAGTACTTC.

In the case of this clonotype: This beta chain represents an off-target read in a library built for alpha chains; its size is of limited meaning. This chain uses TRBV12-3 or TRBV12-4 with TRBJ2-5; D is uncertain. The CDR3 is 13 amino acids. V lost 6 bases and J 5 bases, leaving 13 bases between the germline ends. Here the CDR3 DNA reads TGTGCCAGCAGCGGCCAGGTTATGGAGACCCAGTACTTC. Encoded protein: CASSGQVMETQYF.